The sequence of this TCR beta chain was determined in a study of T cell repertoires in ileal Crohn's disease. Study-level information: About half of patients got postoperative therapy: roughly 12 thiopurines, approximately 18 anti-TNF. The M6 sample came from neoterminal ileum during colonoscopy after surgery. Regarding the study as a whole: Within the first postoperative year, endoscopy came at median approximately 6.6 months.

Trimming removed 5 bases from V and 2 bases from J, with 10 bases in between. This CDR3 comprises 14 residues. CDR1 LNHDA and CDR2 SQIVND come from the germline V gene (reference sequence). Each sample's TCRB immunosequencing used around 470 nanograms of biopsy DNA. Only in-frame clones appear in the TCRdb table, and some are missing; sequencing was by immunoSEQ multiplex PCR. The sample has more than 10,000 clones, more than 60% seen once; the top ten hold over 8.5%. In the case of this clone: Its cognate antigen is unknown.

Time point here: neoterminal ileum biopsy at postoperative endoscopy, about 6 months after surgery. The TCR was taken from an adult with Crohn's disease. The sample comprised ileal tissue. This chain connects TRBV19 to TRBJ2-4; no clear D. For the CDR3, the DNA is TGTGCCAGTAGTCAGGAACAGACCAAAAACATTCAGTACTTC. This sequence encodes CASSQEQTKNIQYF.